This T cell receptor beta chain was obtained from a study of blood T cell repertoires in COVID-19. Across the study: The samples span acute and convalescent COVID-19 from the United States, Italy and Spain. In each case, the material was cDNA or gDNA derived from T cells, B-cell-depleted T cells, or PBMCs.

Measured with immunoSEQ multiplex PCR; TCRdb has only the in-frame clones, and not every one. This sample has about 280,000 clones, with 86% found just once. The CDR3 is 14 residues long. J was trimmed by 10 bases and V by 1 base; bases with no gene match: 7. Germline V lookup: CDR1 LGHDT, CDR2 YNNKEL (reference sequence). The sequence came from a man between 40 and 49 years old with active or convalescent COVID-19. The chain is built from TRBV3-1 (or the pseudogene TRBV3-2) and TRBJ2-1; the match to TRBD1 covers 7 bases. Sequenced material: peripheral blood. For the CDR3, the DNA is TGTGCCAGCAGCCAAGTTAGCCAGGGACAGGAGCAGTTCTTC. Protein product: CASSQVSQGQEQFF.